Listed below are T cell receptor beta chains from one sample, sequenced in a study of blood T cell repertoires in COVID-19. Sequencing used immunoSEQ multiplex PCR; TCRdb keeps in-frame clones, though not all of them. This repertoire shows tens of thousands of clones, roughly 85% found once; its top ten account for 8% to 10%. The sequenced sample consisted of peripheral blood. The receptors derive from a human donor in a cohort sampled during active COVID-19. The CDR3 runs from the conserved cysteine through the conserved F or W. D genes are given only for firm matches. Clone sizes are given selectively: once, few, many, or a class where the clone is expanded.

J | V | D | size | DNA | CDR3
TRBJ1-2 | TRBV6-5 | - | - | TGTGCCACCAGAGAGGGATTCTATGGCTACACCTTC | CATREGFYGYTF
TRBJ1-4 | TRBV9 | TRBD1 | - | TGTGCCAGCAGCATTGGACAGGGGGCGGCTAATGAAAAACTGTTTTTT | CASSIGQGAANEKLFF
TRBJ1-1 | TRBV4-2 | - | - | TGTGCCAGCAGCCAAGATCCAGGGGAAGTCCCTGAAGCTTTCTTT | CASSQDPGEVPEAFF
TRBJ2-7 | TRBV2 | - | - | TGTGCCAGCGGCGGACAGAACTACGAGCAGTACTTC | CASGGQNYEQYF
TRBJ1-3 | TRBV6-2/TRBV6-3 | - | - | TGTGCCAGCAGTTCCCTCCGGGGTTCAGGAAACACCATATATTTT | CASSSLRGSGNTIYF
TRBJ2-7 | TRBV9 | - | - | TGTGCCAGCAGCGTAAATTCGGGATCGTACGAGCAGTACTTC | CASSVNSGSYEQYF
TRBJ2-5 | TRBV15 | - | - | TGTGCCACCAGCAGGTCAGGGCCGGAGACCCAGTACTTC | CATSRSGPETQYF
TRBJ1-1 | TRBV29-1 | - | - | TGCAGCCCCGCCCTGAACTTCACTGAAGCTTTCTTT | CSPALNFTEAFF
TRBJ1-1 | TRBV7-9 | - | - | TGTGCCAGCAGCCCCACAGCAGGGTCTACTGAAGCTTTCTTT | CASSPTAGSTEAFF
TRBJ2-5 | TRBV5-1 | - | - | TGCGCCAGCAGCGTGCCGGGAATCCAAGAGACCCAGTACTTC | CASSVPGIQETQYF
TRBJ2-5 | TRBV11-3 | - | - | TGTGCCAGCAGCGCCGGGAGTCTTCACGAGACCCAGTACTTC | CASSAGSLHETQYF
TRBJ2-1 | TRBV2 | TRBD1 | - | TGTGCCAGCAGTGGACAGGGGGTTGTGAATGAGCAGTTCTTC | CASSGQGVVNEQFF
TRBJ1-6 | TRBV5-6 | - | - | TGTGCCAGCAGCCCTCGACAGACGCGGAATTCACCCCTCCACTTT | CASSPRQTRNSPLHF
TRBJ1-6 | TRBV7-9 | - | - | TGTGCCAGCAGGTATCAGGACGGGGGATATTCACCCCTCCACTTT | CASRYQDGGYSPLHF
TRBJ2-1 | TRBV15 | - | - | TGTGCCACCAGCAGAGAACAGGGCACCAACCAGTTCTTC | CATSREQGTNQFF
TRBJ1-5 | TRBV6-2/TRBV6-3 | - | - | TGTGCCAGCAGTTACTCGCCGATGGGGGGGAACCTCTACAATCAGCCCCAGCATTTT | CASSYSPMGGNLYNQPQHF
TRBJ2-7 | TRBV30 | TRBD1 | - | TGTGCCTGGAGTGGGGGGACAGGGGGGCAGTACTTC | CAWSGGTGGQYF
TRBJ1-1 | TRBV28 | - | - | TGTGCCAGCAGACCGCTACAGGGGAACACTGAAGCTTTCTTT | CASRPLQGNTEAFF
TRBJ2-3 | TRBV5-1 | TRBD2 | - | TGCGCCAGCAGCTGGACTAGCGGGGTTTCGTTGTTAGATACGCAGTATTTT | CASSWTSGVSLLDTQYF
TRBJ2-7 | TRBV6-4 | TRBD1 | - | TGTGCCAGCAGTCCGGGTCAGGGGGCCGAGCAGTACTTC | CASSPGQGAEQYF
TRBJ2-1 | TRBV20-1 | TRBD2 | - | TGCAGTGCTAGTCTGGCTAGCGGGGACCACCGGGAGCAGTTCTTC | CSASLASGDHREQFF
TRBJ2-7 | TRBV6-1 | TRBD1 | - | TGTGCCAGCAGTGGGGAATCCAGGGGGTTAGGATACGAGCAGTACTTC | CASSGESRGLGYEQYF
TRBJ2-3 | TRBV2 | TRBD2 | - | TGTGCCAGCAGTGAAGCGCTAGCGGGGGTGGATACGCAGTATTTT | CASSEALAGVDTQYF
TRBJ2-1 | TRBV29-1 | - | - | TGCAGCCTAATTTCGTGGGAGCGGAATGAGCAGTTCTTC | CSLISWERNEQFF
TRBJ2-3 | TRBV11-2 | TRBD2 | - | TGTGCCAGCAGCCAACACCCTAGCGGGAGGTCTGCAGATACGCAGTATTTT | CASSQHPSGRSADTQYF
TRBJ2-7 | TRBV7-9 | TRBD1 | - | TGTGCCAGCTCGAGGGGGACAGCGAGCTACGAGCAGTACTTC | CASSRGTASYEQYF
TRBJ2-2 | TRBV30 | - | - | TGTGCCTGGAGTGTCGGAGGGGGCTCTCCCGGGGAGCTGTTTTTT | CAWSVGGGSPGELFF
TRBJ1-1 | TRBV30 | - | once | TGTGCCTGGAACCCTGGGAGGGGCACTGAAGCTTTCTTT | CAWNPGRGTEAFF
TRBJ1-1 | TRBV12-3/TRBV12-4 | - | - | TGTGCCACCTCAGGGTACACTGAAGCTTTCTTT | CATSGYTEAFF
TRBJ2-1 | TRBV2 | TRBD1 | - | TGTGCCAGCAGACCTAGGACAGGGGGTGGCGATGAGCAGTTCTTC | CASRPRTGGGDEQFF
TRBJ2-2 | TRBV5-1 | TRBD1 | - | TGCGCCAGCAGCTCAACAGGGGGCGCGAACACCGGGGAGCTGTTTTTT | CASSSTGGANTGELFF
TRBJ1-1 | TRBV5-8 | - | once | TGTGCCAGCAGCTGGGGGGGGCTAAAGAACACTGAAGCTTTCTTT | CASSWGGLKNTEAFF
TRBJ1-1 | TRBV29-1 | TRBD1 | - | TGCAGCGGCAACAGGGGCAACACTGAAGCTTTCTTT | CSGNRGNTEAFF
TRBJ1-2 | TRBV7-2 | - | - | TGTGCCAGCAGCTGGACCCCCTCGGGGACTGGGGGCTACACCTTC | CASSWTPSGTGGYTF
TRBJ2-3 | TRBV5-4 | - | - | TGTGCCAGCAGCCGAGCGGATACGCAGTATTTT | CASSRADTQYF
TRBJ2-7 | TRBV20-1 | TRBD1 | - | TGCAGTGCTAGTTCGGGACAGCTTCTGGGGAACGAGCAGTACTTC | CSASSGQLLGNEQYF
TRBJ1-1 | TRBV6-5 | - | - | TGTGCCAGCAGGAATCGGCAGGGGCGAACTGAAGCTTTCTTT | CASRNRQGRTEAFF
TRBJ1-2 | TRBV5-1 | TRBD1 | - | TGCGCCAGCAGCATAGGGGACAGAGCCTATGGCTACACCTTC | CASSIGDRAYGYTF
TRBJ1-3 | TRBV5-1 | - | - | TGCGCCAGCAGCTCCGCTGGGGGGATCGCGCATGGTGGAAACACCATATATTTT | CASSSAGGIAHGGNTIYF
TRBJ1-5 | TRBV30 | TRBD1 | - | TGTGCCTCAGGACAGGGGGTAGCCAATCAGCCCCAGCATTTT | CASGQGVANQPQHF
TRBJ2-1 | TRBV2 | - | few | TGTGCCAGCAGTGAAGCTAATCTACGGTACAATGAGCAGTTCTTC | CASSEANLRYNEQFF
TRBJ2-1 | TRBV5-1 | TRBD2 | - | TGCGCCAGCAGCACCGGACTAGAGTATAGGAATGAGCAGTTCTTC | CASSTGLEYRNEQFF
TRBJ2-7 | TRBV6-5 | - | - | TGTGCCACCACGCGGAGCGCACCATCCTACGAGCAGTACTTC | CATTRSAPSYEQYF
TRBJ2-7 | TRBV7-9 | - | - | TGTGCCAGCAGCTTCATTGGCAGATCCTACGAGCAGTACTTC | CASSFIGRSYEQYF